The source of this T cell receptor (beta chain) is a study of blood T cells in healthy people across ages. Sample-barcoded 5' priming and a J-beta primer mix drove a second PCR of roughly 7 to 11 cycles. TCRdb recomputed calls from the 5' RACE reads with MiXCR, one row per CDR3 protein. The data hold 800,000 to 950,000 distinct CDR3 sequences, with around 36% observed a single time. The sequenced sample was blood. The receptor was derived from a man aged 18 to 30 in good health.

The CDR3: CASSQETSTNTEAFF. The CDR3 coding sequence is TGTGCCAGCAGCCAAGAGACTTCGACGAACACTGAAGCTTTCTTT. The chain links TRBV4-2 to TRBJ1-1; D is unclear. Trimming shortened V by 0 bases and J by 1 base, and 9 bases separated the two germline ends. Germline V lookup: CDR1 LGHNA, CDR2 YNFKEQ. This CDR3 has 15 amino acids.